This T cell receptor (beta chain) was identified in a study of Tregs in tolerant kidney transplant recipients (dated by TCRdb to the late 2010s). With regard to the full study: Transplants used related donors with nonmyeloablative bone marrow transplantation; mixed chimerism was transient in the human trials. Before combined kidney and bone marrow transplantation, this study identified donor-specific regulatory T cells using TCRbeta sequencing and then followed those same cells after transplant.

From its cysteine to its phenylalanine, the CDR3 spans 12 amino acids. Solely the CDR3 DNA is kept, with 36 bases framed from the first base. Relative to germline, V is 1 base shorter and J is 3 bases shorter, with 4 bases between their ends. As encoded in the germline V gene, CDR1 is SGHRS while CDR2 is YFSETQ. General findings and caveats noted by the study authors: Because the PCR primers were changed over time for some patients, nucleotide-level comparison could not be performed across the samples from those patients. Expanding Tregs with activated donor B cells appeared to identify the most biologically relevant and donor-specific TCRbeta repertoire. Because the study included only a small number of patients, the results must be confirmed in larger populations and under other immunosuppression protocols. Donor-specific Treg expansion exceeded global Treg expansion in tolerant patients, suggesting antigen-driven rather than nonspecific expansion. Biological reproducibility was not directly assessed, although technical replication error appeared to be minimal.

This sample's time point label indicates: blood sample drawn before combined kidney and bone marrow transplant. Thawed PBMCs were FACS-sorted into unstimulated Tregs (CD4+CD25+CD127-), CD4+ non-Tregs (CD4+CD25-), CD4 cells and CD8 cells. Prior to Treg sorting, thawed PBMCs were rested overnight at 37 degrees C with 200 IU/ml IL-2. Patients were 4 combined kidney and bone marrow transplant recipients from the ITN036ST trial, and only these trial subjects had samples available. Healthy control blood was processed to PBMCs by Ficoll density gradient and cryopreserved, and patient PBMCs were collected before and after transplant. Genomic DNA was extracted from sorted cells with the QIAGEN DNeasy Blood and Tissue Kit for TCRbeta CDR3 sequencing. Through immunoSEQ, high-throughput TCRbeta CDR3 sequencing was done commercially, including PCR amplification with internal controls and bias correction. The study's processing was this. Unique productive TCRbeta sequences were defined by CDR3 nucleotide sequence where primers matched, otherwise by CDR3 amino acid sequence with Vbeta and Jbeta genes. As a correction for sorting error, sequences shared between sorted populations at a frequency ratio of 2:1 or less were discarded, and the remaining shared sequences were assigned to the higher population. A sequence was defined as donor-reactive if the sequence was expanded at least 5-fold in CFSE-low cells compared with unstimulated cells and had a frequency of at least 0.01% in CFSE-low cells. Repertoire divergence was quantified by Jensen-Shannon divergence calculated from the top 100 TCRbeta sequences ranked by frequency. For samples with multiple sequencing runs, sorting error was corrected separately for each run before the runs were pooled. This immuneACCESS table, as held by TCRdb, lists in-frame sequences with V and J called but not all clones. Of the missing ones, under half trace to an unresolved V gene in checked studies; the others have no known cause. V, J and clone size reflect that table, while D and trimming were determined from the DNA. Present in this sample are tens of thousands of clones, less than 95% of which were seen just once. 0.34% of the sample lies in the top ten.

For this clone: The antigen this receptor binds is unknown. One base away there is no much larger clone; base qualities are not given. This same CDR3 is encoded by further DNA sequences in the sample.

The chain uses TRBV5-1 and TRBJ2-5; the D gene cannot be named for sure. The TCR originated in a human donor who received a combined kidney and bone marrow transplant. The sequencing used Tregs from blood, collected before the transplant. The CDR3 in this case is CASSLNEETQYF. The DNA sequence follows: TGCGCCAGCAGCTTGAATGAAGAGACCCAGTACTTC.